Included here is one T cell receptor (beta chain) sequence, with context. The target of this receptor is not known. No base quality values were provided; no much bigger clone lies one nucleotide off. The source of the sample is a study of T cell responses to AZD1222 COVID-19 vaccine (TCRdb year 2021). Regarding the research as a whole: TCR sequencing covered some 240 trial participants: nearly 210 given two doses of AZD1222 and 26 given two doses of MenACWY control vaccine. Trial participants were enrolled by age into 18-55, 56-69 and 70-plus year subgroups, with roughly 160, 29 and 62 TCR-sequenced participants respectively. What the work shows at the level of the full study, not this receptor alone: The vaccine-associated CD4 TCRs covered the entire spike protein, and the dominant responses fell in regions 160-218 and 743-854. In the small 56-69-year group, the increase in depth fell short of significance, most likely because of low power. Conclusions about previously exposed vaccinees were limited because only six or seven AZD1222 recipients were SARS-CoV-2 seropositive at baseline. After two AZD1222 doses, both the breadth and the depth of spike-specific TCRs were significantly higher than at day 0 and than in MenACWY recipients. Reportedly, almost half of the unique spike-specific TCRs recognized epitopes lying outside the regions that are mutated in the B.1.351 and B.1.1.7 variants. Participants were mostly white British, with more females than males. The authors suggested clonal diversity may have been underestimated. Because no samples from the day 14 peak response were available, repertoires could be characterized only after the peak T cell response.

The CDR3 goes from the cysteine to the phenylalanine over 15 residues. CDR3 DNA only is kept here, 45 bases in frame from base 1. V and J are trimmed by 6 bases and 6 bases, and the gene matches miss 14 bases of the junction. The germline V gene sets CDR1 to SGHVS and CDR2 to FNYEAQ. The CDR3 regions of human TCRbeta chains were analyzed by immunosequencing. The source study handled its data this way. TCRs in the repertoires were compared against a reference library of SARS-CoV-2-specific TCRs that had been generated with the MIRA antigen-specificity platform. Breadth was defined as the fraction of unique TCRs that were SARS-CoV-2-associated. Depth was defined as the fraction of total T cells that were SARS-CoV-2-associated. Using the MIRA data, each spike-specific TCR was assigned both to the spike region to which the TCR was reactive and to a CD4 or CD8 class. Log10-transformed breadth and depth values were compared by one-way ANOVA with Sidak's multiple comparisons tests. In its TCRdb copy, this immuneACCESS table keeps in-frame sequences only and misses some clones. Where compared with another copy, unresolved V genes explain less than half of these, and the others have no known cause. V and J calls and clone size are given by that table; D and trimming were obtained from the DNA. Across this sample there are some 200,000 clones, with just over 90% seen only once. The ten largest clones capture about 3.6% of the sample.

This specimen's time point label, interpreted: about 28 days (+/-7) after the second vaccine dose. The meaning of the sample's treatment or condition label: meningococcal conjugate vaccine given as trial control. Vaccinee samples were obtained from the UK trials COV001 and COV002, which included a single-blind randomized controlled phase 2/3 trial of AZD1222 (ChAdOx1 nCoV-19) in healthy adults. For TCRbeta chain sequencing, PBMC samples were collected from trial participants at day 0 and at day 28 after the second dose. The TCR originated in an adult who received the MenACWY meningococcal vaccine as a control. The sequence joins TRBV7-6 to TRBJ2-7; TRBD1 fits 7 bases in the junction. The source material was peripheral blood, sampled 28 days after the second dose of the MenACWY control vaccine. The CDR3 sequence is CASREAADRISEQYF. The DNA sequence is TGTGCCAGCAGAGAGGCAGCGGACAGGATATCCGAGCAGTACTTC. Here the CDR3 is joined to the reference TRBV7-6 and TRBJ2-7 genes, and the full variable domain is: GAGVSQSPRYKVTKRGQDVALRCDPISGHVSLYWYRQALGQGPEFLTYFNYEAQQDKSGLPNDRFSAERPEGSISTLTIQRTEQRDSAMYRCASREAADRISEQYFGPGTRLTVT.